The T cell receptor (beta chain) described here comes from a study of graft-versus-host responses after intestinal transplantation. Germline V lookup: CDR1 MNHEY, CDR2 SMNVEV (reference sequence). CDR3 length: 12 amino acids. The ends lost 3 bases at V and 5 bases at J; junction bases unmatched: 1. Assay used: immunoSEQ multiplex PCR; TCRdb lists only in-frame clones, some missing. The sample records about 100,000 clones, more than 85% being singletons. About this clone itself: What it binds is unknown.

This sequence joins TRBV27 and TRBJ2-7; 7 nucleotides align to TRBD2. This TCR was recovered from a human donor who was the organ donor for an intestinal transplant. Material: unstimulated CD4+ T cells sorted from spleen or lymph node cells, obtained before transplant. In DNA, the CDR3 is TGTGCCAGCAGTTTCGGGGGGAACGAGCAGTACTTC. It translates to CASSFGGNEQYF.